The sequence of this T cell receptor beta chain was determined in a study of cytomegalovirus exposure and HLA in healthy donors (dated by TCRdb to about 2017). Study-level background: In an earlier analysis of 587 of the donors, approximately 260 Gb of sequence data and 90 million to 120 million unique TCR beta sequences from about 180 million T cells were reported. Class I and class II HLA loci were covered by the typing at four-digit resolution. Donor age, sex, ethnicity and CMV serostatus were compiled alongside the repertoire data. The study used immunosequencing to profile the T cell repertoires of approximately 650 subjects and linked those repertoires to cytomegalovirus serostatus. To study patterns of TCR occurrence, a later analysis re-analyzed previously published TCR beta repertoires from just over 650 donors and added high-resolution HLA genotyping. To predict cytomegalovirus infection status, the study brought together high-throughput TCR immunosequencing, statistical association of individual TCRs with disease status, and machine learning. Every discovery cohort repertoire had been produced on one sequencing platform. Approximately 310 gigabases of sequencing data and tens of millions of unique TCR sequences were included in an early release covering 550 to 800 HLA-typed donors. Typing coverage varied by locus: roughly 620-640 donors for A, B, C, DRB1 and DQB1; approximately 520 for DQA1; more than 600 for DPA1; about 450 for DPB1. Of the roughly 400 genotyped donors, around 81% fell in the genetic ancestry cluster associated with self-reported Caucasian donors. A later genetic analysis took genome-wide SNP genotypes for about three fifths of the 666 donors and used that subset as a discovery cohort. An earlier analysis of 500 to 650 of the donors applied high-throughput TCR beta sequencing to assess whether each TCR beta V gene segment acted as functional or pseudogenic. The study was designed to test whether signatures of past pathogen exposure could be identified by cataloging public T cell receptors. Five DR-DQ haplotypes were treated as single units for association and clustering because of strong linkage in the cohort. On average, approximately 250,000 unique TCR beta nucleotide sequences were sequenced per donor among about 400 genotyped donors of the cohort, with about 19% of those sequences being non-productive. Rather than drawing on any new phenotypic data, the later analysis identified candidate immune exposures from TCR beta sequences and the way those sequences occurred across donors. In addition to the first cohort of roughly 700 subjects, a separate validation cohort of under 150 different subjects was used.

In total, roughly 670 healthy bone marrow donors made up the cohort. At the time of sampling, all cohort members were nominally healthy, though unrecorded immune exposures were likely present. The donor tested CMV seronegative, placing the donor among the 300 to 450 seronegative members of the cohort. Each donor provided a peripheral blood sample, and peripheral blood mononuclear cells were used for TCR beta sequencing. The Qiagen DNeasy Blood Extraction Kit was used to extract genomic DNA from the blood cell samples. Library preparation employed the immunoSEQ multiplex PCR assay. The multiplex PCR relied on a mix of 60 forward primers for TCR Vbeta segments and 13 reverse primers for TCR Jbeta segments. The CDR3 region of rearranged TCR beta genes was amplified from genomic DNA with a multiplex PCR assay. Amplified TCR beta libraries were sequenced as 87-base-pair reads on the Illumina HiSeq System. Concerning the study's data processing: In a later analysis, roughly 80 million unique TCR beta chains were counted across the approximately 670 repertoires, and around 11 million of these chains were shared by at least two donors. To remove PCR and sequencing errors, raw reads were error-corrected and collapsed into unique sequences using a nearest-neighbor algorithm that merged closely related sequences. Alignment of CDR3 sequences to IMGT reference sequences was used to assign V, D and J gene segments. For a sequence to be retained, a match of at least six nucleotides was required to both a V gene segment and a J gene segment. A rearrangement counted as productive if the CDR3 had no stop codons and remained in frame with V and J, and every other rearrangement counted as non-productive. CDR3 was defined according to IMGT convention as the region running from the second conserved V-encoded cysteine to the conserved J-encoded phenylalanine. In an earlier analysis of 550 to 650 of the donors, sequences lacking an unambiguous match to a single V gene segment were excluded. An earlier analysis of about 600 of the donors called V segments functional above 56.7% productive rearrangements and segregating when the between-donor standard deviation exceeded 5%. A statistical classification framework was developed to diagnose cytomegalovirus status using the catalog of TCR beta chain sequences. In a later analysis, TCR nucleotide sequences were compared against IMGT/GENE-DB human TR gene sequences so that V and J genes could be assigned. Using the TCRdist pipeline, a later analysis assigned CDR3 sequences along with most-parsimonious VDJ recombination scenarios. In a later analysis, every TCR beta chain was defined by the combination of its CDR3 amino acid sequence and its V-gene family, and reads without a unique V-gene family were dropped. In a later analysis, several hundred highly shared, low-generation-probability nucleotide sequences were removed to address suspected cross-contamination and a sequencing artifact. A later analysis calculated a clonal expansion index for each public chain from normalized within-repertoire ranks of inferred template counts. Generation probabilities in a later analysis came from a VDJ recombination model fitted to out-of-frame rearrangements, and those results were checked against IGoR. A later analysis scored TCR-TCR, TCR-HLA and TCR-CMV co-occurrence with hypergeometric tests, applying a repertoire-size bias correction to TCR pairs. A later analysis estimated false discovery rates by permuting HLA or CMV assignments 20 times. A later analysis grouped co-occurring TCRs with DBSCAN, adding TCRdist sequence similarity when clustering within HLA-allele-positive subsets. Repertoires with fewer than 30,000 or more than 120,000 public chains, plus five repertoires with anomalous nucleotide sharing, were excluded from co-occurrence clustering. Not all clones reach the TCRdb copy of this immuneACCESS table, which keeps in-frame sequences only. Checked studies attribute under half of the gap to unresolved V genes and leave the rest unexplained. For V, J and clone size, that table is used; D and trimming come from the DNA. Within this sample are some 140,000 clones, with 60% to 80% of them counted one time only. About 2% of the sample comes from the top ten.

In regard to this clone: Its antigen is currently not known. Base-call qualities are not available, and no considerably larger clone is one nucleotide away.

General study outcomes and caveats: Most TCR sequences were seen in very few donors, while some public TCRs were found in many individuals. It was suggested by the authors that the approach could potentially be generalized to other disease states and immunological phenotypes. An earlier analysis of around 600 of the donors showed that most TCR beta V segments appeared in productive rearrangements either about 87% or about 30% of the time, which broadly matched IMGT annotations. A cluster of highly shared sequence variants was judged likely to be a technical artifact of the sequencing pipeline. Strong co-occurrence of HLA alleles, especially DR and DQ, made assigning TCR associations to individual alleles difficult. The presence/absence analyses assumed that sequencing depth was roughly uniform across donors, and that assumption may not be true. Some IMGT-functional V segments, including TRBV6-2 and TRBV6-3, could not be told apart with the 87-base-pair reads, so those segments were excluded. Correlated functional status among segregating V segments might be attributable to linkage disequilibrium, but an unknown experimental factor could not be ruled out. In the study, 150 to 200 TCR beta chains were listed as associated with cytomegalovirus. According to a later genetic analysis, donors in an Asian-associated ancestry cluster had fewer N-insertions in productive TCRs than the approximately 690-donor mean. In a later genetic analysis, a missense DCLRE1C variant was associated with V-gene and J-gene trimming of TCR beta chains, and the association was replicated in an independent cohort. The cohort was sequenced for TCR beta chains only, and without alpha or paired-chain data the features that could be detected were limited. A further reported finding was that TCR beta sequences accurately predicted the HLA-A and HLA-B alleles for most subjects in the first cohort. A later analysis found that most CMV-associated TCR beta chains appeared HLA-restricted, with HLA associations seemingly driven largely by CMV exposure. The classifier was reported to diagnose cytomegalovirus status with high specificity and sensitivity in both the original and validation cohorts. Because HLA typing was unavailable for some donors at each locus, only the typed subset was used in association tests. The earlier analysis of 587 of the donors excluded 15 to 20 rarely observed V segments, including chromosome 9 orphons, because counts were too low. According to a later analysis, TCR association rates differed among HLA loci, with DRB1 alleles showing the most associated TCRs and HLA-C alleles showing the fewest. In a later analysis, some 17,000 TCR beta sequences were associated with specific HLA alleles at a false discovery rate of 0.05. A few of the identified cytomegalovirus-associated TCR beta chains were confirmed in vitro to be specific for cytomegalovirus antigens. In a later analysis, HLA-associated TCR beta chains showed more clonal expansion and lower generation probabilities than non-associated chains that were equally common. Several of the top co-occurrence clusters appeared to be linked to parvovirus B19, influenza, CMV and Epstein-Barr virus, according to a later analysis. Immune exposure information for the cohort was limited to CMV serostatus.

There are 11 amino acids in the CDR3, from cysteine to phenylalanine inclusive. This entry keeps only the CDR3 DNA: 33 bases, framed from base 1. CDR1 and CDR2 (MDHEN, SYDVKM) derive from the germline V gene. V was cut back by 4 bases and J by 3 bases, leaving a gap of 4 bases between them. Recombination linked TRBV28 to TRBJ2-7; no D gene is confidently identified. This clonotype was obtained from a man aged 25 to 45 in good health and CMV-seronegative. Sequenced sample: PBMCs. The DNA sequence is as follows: TGTGCCAGCAGTTCCAACTACGAGCAGTACTTC. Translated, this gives CASSSNYEQYF.